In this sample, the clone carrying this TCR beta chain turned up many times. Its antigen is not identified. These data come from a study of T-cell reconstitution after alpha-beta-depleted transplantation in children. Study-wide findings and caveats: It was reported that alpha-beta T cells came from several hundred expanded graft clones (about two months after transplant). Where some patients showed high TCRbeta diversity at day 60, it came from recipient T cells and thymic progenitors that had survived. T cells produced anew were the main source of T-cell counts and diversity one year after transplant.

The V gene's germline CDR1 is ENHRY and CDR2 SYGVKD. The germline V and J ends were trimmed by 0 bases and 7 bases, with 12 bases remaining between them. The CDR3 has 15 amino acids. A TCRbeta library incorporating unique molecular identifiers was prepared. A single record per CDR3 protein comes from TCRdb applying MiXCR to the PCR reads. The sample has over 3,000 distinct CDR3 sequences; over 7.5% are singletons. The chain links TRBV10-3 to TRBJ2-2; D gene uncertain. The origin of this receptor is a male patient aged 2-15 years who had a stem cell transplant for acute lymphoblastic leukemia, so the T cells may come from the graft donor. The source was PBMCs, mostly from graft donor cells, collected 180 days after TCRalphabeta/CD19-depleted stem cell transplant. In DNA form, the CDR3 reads TGTGCCATCAGTGAGTCGAATGTGGATCTCGGGGAGCTGTTTTTT. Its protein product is CAISESNVDLGELFF.